The present entry profiles one TCR beta chain with its context. The sample originates from a study of blood T cell repertoires in COVID-19. On the study more broadly: Sites in the United States, Italy and Spain provided acute and convalescent COVID-19 samples. The analysed material was cDNA or gDNA that came from T cells, B-cell-depleted T cells, or PBMCs.

Per the original methods: It was from reference gene primer amplification that nucleated cell counts were estimated. The table came from immunoSEQ multiplex PCR; TCRdb's copy has only in-frame clones and leaves some out. That table is the source of V, J and clone size, and D and trimming were worked out from the DNA. This repertoire shows 110,000 or so clones, approximately 90% found once; its top ten account for less than 9.5%. The origin of this receptor is a human donor in a cohort sampled during active COVID-19. Input material: peripheral blood.

The chain's CDR3 is CATGGQGTYNSPLHF. The CDR3 coding sequence is TGTGCCACAGGGGGACAGGGGACCTATAATTCACCCCTCCACTTT. V is TRBV6-5 and J is TRBJ1-6; 10 bases map to TRBD1. CDR3 size: 15 residues. V shed 10 bases and J 2 bases; nucleotides not matched to a gene: 5. Germline CDR1 is MNHEY and CDR2 is SVGAGI.